This entry features one T cell receptor (beta chain) sequence. Its specificity is not known. This sample is drawn from a study of CD8+CD57+ T cells in acquired aplastic anemia. For the study at large: Yields of DNA that came from sorted CD4+ and CD8+ cells averaged approximately 3.5 ug. Regarding the study as a whole: The CD8+ Simpson's diversity of patients and controls was not significantly different.

This CDR3 has 15 amino acids. Trimming took off 7 bases at V and 2 bases at J, with 17 bases between the two ends. CDR1 is SGHTA, CDR2 FQGTGA, per germline. Genomic DNA, the template, was used for profiling of the TCR beta VDJ and CDR3. MiXCR, applied by TCRdb to the reads, yields one record per CDR3 protein. Of about 150,000 distinct CDR3 sequences in the sample, less than 45% were seen once. This sequence was found in a human donor in good health, serving as a control. The chain employs TRBV7-3 and TRBJ1-2; D perhaps matches TRBD1 (6 bases). Material for sequencing was sorted CD4+, CD8+, or CD8+CD57+ T cells (not recorded which) from PBMCs. The CDR3 DNA sequence: TGTGCCAGCACTCCCAGGAGGGGGGGCAACTATGGCTACACCTTC. As protein: CASTPRRGGNYGYTF.